Below, 3 T cell receptor beta chains from the same sample are listed, as sequenced in a study of blood T cell repertoires in COVID-19 (dated by TCRdb to 2019 to 2021). The library was generated by the immunoSEQ multiplex PCR assay. TCRdb provides this immuneACCESS table in a form limited to in-frame rearrangements. Some clones are lacking; in checked studies, under half of them reflect an unresolved V gene, and why the rest are absent is not known. The sample table records about 58,000 clones; roughly 79% of these occur just once. Approximately 4.9% of the sample lies in the top ten. Material: peripheral blood. Receptors originate from a human donor in a cohort sampled during active COVID-19.

This rearrangement joins TRBV6-1 to TRBJ1-2; no firm D call. In germline, CDR1 is MNHNS, CDR2 SASEGT. The CDR3 extends over 13 amino acids. V was cut by 0 bases and J by 8 bases, with 10 bases left in between. CDR3 sequence (DNA): TGTGCCAGCAGTGAAGCCAGGAGGGTAGGCTACACCTTC. Translating it yields CASSEARRVGYTF.

The chain joins TRBV27 to TRBJ1-2; 11 nucleotides line up with TRBD1. Germline V gene sequence: CDR1 MNHEY, CDR2 SMNVEV (reference sequence). The CDR3 contains 16 residues. V lost 6 bases and J lost 4; bases outside the gene matches: 10. The CDR3 sequence is CASRPSGTGGFYGYTF. The CDR3, as DNA: TGTGCCAGCAGACCATCTGGGACAGGGGGTTTCTATGGCTACACCTTC.

This chain joins TRBV6-5 and TRBJ2-7; tentatively, D is TRBD2 (6 bases). The CDR3 totals 15 residues. Germline CDR1 is MNHEY and CDR2 is SVGAGI. Between the trimmed V and J ends, which lost 5 bases and 0 bases, there was a span of 14 bases. In nucleotides, the CDR3 is TGTGCCAGCAGTCCCGTCGACGGGAGCTCCTACGAGCAGTACTTC. Its translation: CASSPVDGSSYEQYF.